The source of this T cell receptor beta chain is a study of tumor-infiltrating lymphocytes in localized non-small cell lung cancer. General study results and limits: Tumor T-cell fraction was not associated with recurrence-free survival.

This table comes from immunoSEQ multiplex PCR, and its TCRdb copy is limited to in-frame clones, with some not included. The sample lists roughly 24,000 clones, 60% to 75% seen once, with under 6.5% in the top ten. V lost 6 bases to trimming and J lost 5 bases; unmatched junction nucleotides: 6. The CDR3 has 14 residues. CDR1 is ENHRY and CDR2 is SYGVKD in the germline V gene. As to this clone: The antigen is undetermined.

The sequenced sample consisted of lung tumor tissue. The receptor comes from a human donor with non-small cell lung cancer. This chain connects TRBV10-3 to TRBJ2-5, with 10 positions matching TRBD1. The CDR3 protein is CAISPGQGSETQYF. CDR3 nucleotide sequence: TGTGCCATCAGCCCGGGACAGGGGTCGGAGACCCAGTACTTC.